What follows is one T cell receptor (beta chain) and its context. Its cognate antigen has yet to be identified. The record has no base qualities; no much larger clone is one base away. Repertoires were sampled multiple times during chemoradiotherapy, which allowed clonal expansion in the tumor microenvironment to be followed. This sample is drawn from a study of chemoradiotherapy in HPV16-positive cancers (dated by TCRdb to between 2022 and 2023). Study-wide context: Candidate HPV-specific T-cell clones and common TCR motifs were defined through functional T-cell assays on cells from a couple of HPV16-positive patients. The study asked whether T-cell immunity to the HPV oncoproteins E6 and E7 changes during chemoradiotherapy and whether this immunity affects survival. TCR repertoires from roughly 87 patients with HPV-related cancers were then used to track the candidate HPV-specific TCRs and motifs.

Trimming accounts for 2 bases at V and 7 bases at J, while the number of junction bases matched to no gene is 4. The CDR3 holds 14 amino acids from the cysteine to the phenylalanine. The kept DNA is CDR3 alone, 42 bases in frame from the first base. The germline V gene (reference sequence) supplies CDR1 LNHDA and CDR2 SQIVND. What the study reported, not specific to this receptor: The survival association was reported for HPV16-positive patients, and the functional definition of HPV-specific T cells was derived from only a couple of HPV16-positive patients. In HPV16-positive patients, expansion of HPV-responsive T cells during chemoradiotherapy was associated with improved recurrence-free survival. Expansion of candidate HPV-specific clones and E7-related TCR motifs was observed in the tumor microenvironment during treatment, whereas no such expansion was observed for non-HPV-specific T cells.

Libraries were prepared through the immunoSEQ multiplex PCR assay. The immuneACCESS repertoire file appears here via TCRdb, limited to in-frame rearrangements. These files lack a portion of the clones; in checked studies, under half of the deficit traces to unresolved V genes, and the cause of the others is not known. This sample has fewer than 20,000 clones in its table, and 79% of those were observed once. In total, the top ten clones hold 9.5% to 13% of the sample. This TCR was recovered from a human donor with HPV-associated anogenital cancer. Sampling was performed from a patient who underwent chemoradiotherapy. This chain joins TRBV19 to TRBJ2-2; TRBD1 agrees with 7 junctional bases. The nucleotides are TGTGCCAGTAGTATAAGGGGGCTTGGCGGGGAGCTGTTTTTT. Translated, this is CASSIRGLGGELFF.